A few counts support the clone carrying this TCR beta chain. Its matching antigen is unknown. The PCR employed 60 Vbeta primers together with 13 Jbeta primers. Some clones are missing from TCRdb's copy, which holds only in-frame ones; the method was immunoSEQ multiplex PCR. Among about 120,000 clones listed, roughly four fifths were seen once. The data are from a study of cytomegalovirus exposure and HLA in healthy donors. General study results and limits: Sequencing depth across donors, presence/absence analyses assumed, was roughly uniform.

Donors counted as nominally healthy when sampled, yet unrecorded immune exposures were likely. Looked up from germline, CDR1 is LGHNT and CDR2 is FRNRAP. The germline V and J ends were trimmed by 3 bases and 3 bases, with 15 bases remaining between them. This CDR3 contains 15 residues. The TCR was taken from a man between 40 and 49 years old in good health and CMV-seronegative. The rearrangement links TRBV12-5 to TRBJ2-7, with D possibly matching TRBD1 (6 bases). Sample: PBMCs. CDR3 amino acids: CASGLGQPGDYEQYF. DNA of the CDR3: TGTGCTAGTGGTTTAGGACAGCCCGGTGACTACGAGCAGTACTTC.